The 24 T cell receptor beta chains below all came from one sample that was sequenced in a study of human T cells and chemical hapten exposure. TCRdb reanalysed the RACE reads using MiXCR and keeps one entry per CDR3 protein. Of 35,000 to 50,000 distinct CDR3 sequences in the sample, 8% to 9% were seen once. Time point given: patch test 2, 6 weeks after DPC sensitization. Treatment: therapeutic diphenylcyclopropenone sensitization with weekly scalp DPC. The input for sequencing was whole blood, taken in connection with sensitization to the hapten diphenylcyclopropenone (DPC). The receptors come from a woman aged 40 to 55 with alopecia areata. Some clones in this sample may be carry-over from other donors' samples.

This clonotype was found a few times. J is TRBJ1-1 and V is TRBV5-1; D perhaps matches TRBD1 (6 bases). Between the trimmed V and J ends, which lost 0 bases and 0 bases, there was a span of 18 bases. The CDR3 consists of 18 residues. Germline CDR1 is SGHRS and CDR2 is YFSETQ. CDR3 in DNA: TGCGCCAGCAGCTTGGGTCTCGGAGCCAGGGGCGTGAACACTGAAGCTTTCTTT. It translates to CASSLGLGARGVNTEAFF.

This clonotype was recorded many times. V and J are TRBV20-1 and TRBJ2-7; 7 nucleotides line up with TRBD2. Germline lookup yields CDR1 DFQATT and CDR2 SNEGSKA (reference sequence). V shed 6 bases, J shed 4 bases, and the junction held 12 bases outside the gene matches. This CDR3 region has 14 residues. The CDR3 is CSAPEVAGGYEQYF. CDR3 sequence (DNA): TGCAGTGCACCGGAGGTAGCGGGCGGATACGAGCAGTACTTC.

At least ten counts were recorded for this clonotype. J is TRBJ2-3 and V is TRBV25-1, with 11 bases identical to TRBD1. The length of the CDR3 is 16 residues. Germline CDR1 and CDR2: MGHDK and SYGVNS. V dropped 3 bases and J dropped 5; count of bases not matched to a gene: 7. CDR3 residues: CASSDPDRGRGDTQYF. The CDR3 DNA reads TGTGCCAGCAGTGATCCGGACAGGGGGCGAGGAGATACGCAGTATTTT.

In this sample, this clonotype turned up many times. V and J are TRBV6-5 and TRBJ2-3; TRBD2 aligns across 9 bases. The CDR3 is 15 amino acids. Germline CDR1 reads MNHEY; CDR2 reads SVGAGI. J gave up 6 bases and V 6 bases, and 10 bases lay outside the gene matches. In DNA form, the CDR3 reads TGTGCCAGCAGGAGACTAGCGGAGCACAGGGATACGCAGTATTTT. It is translated as CASRRLAEHRDTQYF.

This clonotype was seen ten or more times. The J gene is TRBJ1-1, the V gene TRBV28; 8 nucleotides align to TRBD1. From germline, CDR1 is MDHEN and CDR2 SYDVKM. The V and J ends lost 6 bases and 4 bases, in that order; junction bases with no gene match: 10. The CDR3 loop spans 15 amino acids. CDR3 sequence (DNA): TGTGCCAGCAGGCTTTCGCAGGGGGCGGGCACTGAAGCTTTCTTT. Translated: CASRLSQGAGTEAFF.

This clonotype was picked up many times. V and J are TRBV3-1 and TRBJ2-2; D is unclear. CDR1 and CDR2 (germline): LGHDT, YNNKEL (reference sequence). V was clipped by 1 base and J by 5 bases, with 14 bases between them. There are 16 residues in the CDR3. CDR3 sequence (DNA): TGTGCCAGCAGCCAAGGCTCAATAGTGTTGACCGGGGAGCTGTTTTTT. Translating gives CASSQGSIVLTGELFF.

The chain couples TRBV5-1 to TRBJ1-1, with D uncertain. The length of the CDR3 is 14 residues. V lost 1 base, J lost 4 bases, and 11 bases lay in between. Germline CDR1 and CDR2: SGHRS and YFSETQ. CDR3 loop: CASSLTAGSTEAFF. In DNA form, the CDR3 reads TGCGCCAGCAGCTTGACGGCGGGAAGCACTGAAGCTTTCTTT.

In this sample, this clonotype turned up many times. The CDR3 DNA is TGTGCCAGCAGCGTAGTTAGCGGCTCTAGCACAGATACGCAGTATTTT. Amino acid sequence: CASSVVSGSSTDTQYF. V gene TRBV9 combines with J gene TRBJ2-3, with TRBD2 as a possible D gene (6 bases). CDR1 SGDLS and CDR2 YYNGEE come from the germline V gene. Trimming stripped 0 bases from V and 0 bases from J, with 11 bases between. CDR3 length equals 16 residues.

This clonotype has more than one count but fewer than ten. This sequence joins TRBV6-1 and TRBJ1-5; D gene ambiguous. Germline lookup yields CDR1 MNHNS and CDR2 SASEGT. The CDR3 covers 14 residues. V lost 4 bases to trimming and J lost 0 bases, with 7 bases between them. Written as DNA, the CDR3 is TGTGCCAGCAGTGCTCGCCTTAGCAATCAGCCCCAGCATTTT. This translates into CASSARLSNQPQHF.

This clonotype was seen ten or more times. The V and J genes are TRBV4-2 and TRBJ2-1; D is tentatively TRBD1 or TRBD2 (6 bases each). Trimming stripped 0 bases from V and 7 bases from J, with 19 bases between. The CDR3 has 17 amino acids. Germline CDR1 reads LGHNA; CDR2 reads YNFKEQ. The CDR3 loop reads CASSQDLTGGNSNEQFF. The CDR3 DNA sequence: TGTGCCAGCAGCCAAGATCTGACAGGCGGGAATTCTAATGAGCAGTTCTTC.

This clonotype was seen only a few times. This chain links TRBV20-1 with TRBJ2-7, with 11 positions matching TRBD1. The V gene end was trimmed by 1 base and the J gene end by 7 bases; junction bases not matched to a gene: 6. Germline loops: CDR1 DFQATT, CDR2 SNEGSKA (reference sequence). The CDR3 sequence is 14 residues long. CDR3 in DNA: TGCAGTGCTAGAGCAGTCCGGGACAGGGGGGAGCAGTACTTC. It encodes CSARAVRDRGEQYF.

This clonotype showed up many times. The V gene is TRBV20-1, the J gene TRBJ2-7; D call uncertain. Looked up from germline, CDR1 is DFQATT and CDR2 is SNEGSKA (reference sequence). There are 12 residues in the CDR3. Trimming pared 0 bases from V and 2 bases from J, leaving 5 bases between. CDR3 DNA: TGCAGTGCTAGAGAGGGGACCTACGAGCAGTACTTC. Translating gives CSAREGTYEQYF.

This clonotype was detected ten times or more. This chain uses TRBV7-6 with TRBJ2-1; D remains unclear. V lost 5 bases and J 7 bases, leaving 9 bases between the germline ends. The CDR3 is 12 residues long. Germline V gene lookup returns CDR1 SGHVS and CDR2 FNYEAQ. The CDR3 sequence: CASSHSLNEQFF. Here the CDR3 DNA reads TGTGCCAGCAGCCACTCCTTGAATGAGCAGTTCTTC.

Ten or more counts support this clonotype. The V and J genes are TRBV9 and TRBJ1-2; TRBD1 matches at 8 bases. The CDR3 contains 14 residues. The trim removed 3 bases at V and 1 base at J, leaving 2 bases unmatched. Germline assignment: CDR1 SGDLS and CDR2 YYNGEE. The CDR3 sequence is CASSETGDNYGYTF. The CDR3 region has the DNA TGTGCCAGCAGCGAGACAGGGGATAACTATGGCTACACCTTC.

At least ten counts were recorded for this clonotype. The chain is built from TRBV27 and TRBJ2-1; TRBD2 agrees at 8 bases. The CDR3 is made up of 15 amino acids. The germline CDR1 and CDR2 sequences are MNHEY and SMNVEV (reference sequence). The V gene end was trimmed by 0 bases and the J gene end by 4 bases; junction bases not matched to a gene: 2. This CDR3 reads CASSLSSGGYNEQFF. CDR3 sequence (DNA): TGTGCCAGCAGTTTATCGAGCGGGGGATACAATGAGCAGTTCTTC.

This clonotype was found many times. V and J are TRBV29-1 and TRBJ2-3; D unclear. Per germline, CDR1 SQVTM and CDR2 ANQGSEA. CDR3 length: 11 amino acids. Trimming pared 0 bases from V and 6 bases from J, leaving 4 bases between. The CDR3 coding sequence is TGCAGCGTTGAAGATCTGGATACGCAGTATTTT. This gives the protein CSVEDLDTQYF.

This clonotype was seen at least ten times. The chain recombines TRBV12-3 or TRBV12-4 with TRBJ1-1; D gene ambiguous. This CDR3 region has 13 residues. V shed 2 bases and J shed 1 base, with 5 bases lying between them. The chain's CDR3 is CASSLQRNTEAFF. The CDR3 DNA sequence: TGTGCCAGCAGTTTACAGAGGAACACTGAAGCTTTCTTT.

This chain uses TRBV12-3 or TRBV12-4 with TRBJ1-1; 7 positions agree with TRBD1. The CDR3 loop spans 19 amino acids. Germline trimming cut 5 bases from V and 0 bases from J; bases unmatched to any gene: 18. CDR3 coding DNA: TGTGCCAGCAGTCTCCGACTCGGGCAGGGGGGTTCTTTGAACACTGAAGCTTTCTTT. Amino acid sequence: CASSLRLGQGGSLNTEAFF.

This clonotype appeared many times. The chain links TRBV29-1 to TRBJ2-3; 7 nucleotides agree with TRBD1. The CDR3 runs to 15 residues. Trimming removed 1 base from V and 2 bases from J; junction bases left unmatched: 6. Germline CDR1 and CDR2: SQVTM and ANQGSEA. CDR3 sequence: CSVEGGTAHTDTQYF. Here the CDR3 DNA reads TGCAGCGTTGAAGGTGGGACAGCCCACACAGATACGCAGTATTTT.

This clonotype was counted ten times or more. J is TRBJ2-5 and V is TRBV14, with a tentative D call TRBD2 (6 bases). This CDR3 has 17 amino acids. The V gene's germline CDR1 is SGHDN and CDR2 FVKESK. Trimming removed 0 bases at V and 1 base at J, with 15 bases between. For the CDR3, the DNA is TGTGCCAGCAGCCAAGATAGAGGGTCGGAGGGCCAAGAGACCCAGTACTTC. Translated: CASSQDRGSEGQETQYF.

The sample holds a few counts of this clonotype. V and J are TRBV20-1 and TRBJ1-2; the D gene is possibly TRBD1 (6 bases). V lost 6 bases, J lost 10 bases, and 18 bases lay in between. CDR1 is DFQATT and CDR2 is SNEGSKA in the germline V gene (reference sequence). The CDR3 consists of 12 residues. The chain's CDR3 is CSAPTEGVTYTF. CDR3 bases: TGCAGTGCCCCCACCGAGGGGGTAACCTACACCTTC.

In its sample, this clonotype was seen a few times. The chain uses TRBV10-3 and TRBJ1-6; D call uncertain. This CDR3 has 13 amino acids. V was trimmed by 7 bases and J by 4 bases, leaving 8 bases between them. Germline loops: CDR1 ENHRY, CDR2 SYGVKD. CDR3 amino acids: CAINPSYNSPLHF. The CDR3 DNA follows: TGTGCCATCAATCCGAGTTATAATTCACCCCTCCACTTT.

This clonotype was observed a few times. The V gene is TRBV5-5, the J gene TRBJ2-3, with D perhaps TRBD2 (5 bases). V was pared by 1 base and J by 6 bases, with 18 bases between. Germline CDR1 is SGHKS and CDR2 is YYEKEE (reference sequence). This CDR3 spans 16 amino acids. The CDR3 DNA follows: TGTGCCAGCAGCTTGCTTTTGCGGGCGGGCAAGGATACGCAGTATTTT. Its protein is CASSLLLRAGKDTQYF.

This clonotype occurred many times. The chain joins TRBV29-1 to TRBJ2-7; possibly TRBD2 for D (7 bases). Trimming took off 5 bases at V and 3 bases at J, with 23 bases between the two ends. The V gene's germline CDR1 is SQVTM and CDR2 ANQGSEA. The CDR3 runs to 16 residues. The CDR3: CSVRERGGTKSYEQYF. The CDR3 DNA is TGCAGCGTTCGGGAGAGGGGGGGCACGAAGAGCTACGAGCAGTACTTC.